These 12 T cell receptor beta chains were sequenced from one sample in a study of blood T cell repertoires in COVID-19. Clones were read by immunoSEQ multiplex PCR, and TCRdb kept only the in-frame ones, dropping some. The repertoire holds about 220,000 clones, more than 80% seen once, with roughly 3% in the top ten. Sample: PBMCs or T cells enriched from blood (not recorded which). The source is a young woman in a cohort exposed to, infected with or recovered from COVID-19 (not recorded which).

V is TRBV5-1 and J is TRBJ1-5; D not resolved. This CDR3 spans 13 amino acids. Trimming pared 4 bases from V and 2 bases from J, leaving 7 bases between. Germline loops: CDR1 SGHRS, CDR2 YFSETQ. CDR3 loop: CASSRVGNQPQHF. The CDR3 DNA reads TGCGCCAGCAGCCGAGTAGGCAATCAGCCCCAGCATTTT. Full variable domain (rest looked up from reference TRBV5-1 and TRBJ1-5): KAGVTQTPRYLIKTRGQQVTLSCSPISGHRSVSWYQQTPGQGLQFLFEYFSETQRNKGNFPGRFSGRQFSNSRSEMNVSTLELGDSALYLCASSRVGNQPQHFGDGTRLSIL.

The V and J genes are TRBV11-3 and TRBJ1-1, with 7 bases identical to TRBD1. This CDR3 comprises 14 residues. Trimming took 6 bases from V and 5 from J; bases not matched to a gene: 9. The germline gives CDR1 SGHNT, CDR2 YENEEA. CDR3 amino acids: CASSPKGAQTEAFF. CDR3 sequence (DNA): TGTGCCAGCAGTCCAAAGGGGGCGCAAACTGAAGCTTTCTTT.

The J gene is TRBJ2-1, the V gene TRBV10-3; 9 nucleotides match TRBD2. The CDR3 has 16 residues. Germline V gives CDR1 ENHRY, CDR2 SYGVKD. V was clipped by 2 bases and J by 0 bases; unmatched bases: 2. The CDR3 DNA is TGTGCCATCAGTGAGGCGGGGGGGGGCTCCTACAATGAGCAGTTCTTC. It encodes CAISEAGGGSYNEQFF.

This clone appeared a few times. The chain combines TRBV4-1 with TRBJ2-7; 10 bases match TRBD2. Germline lookup yields CDR1 MGHRA and CDR2 YSYEKL. The CDR3 covers 16 residues. Losses at the gene ends were 4 bases for V and 5 bases for J; bases not matched to a gene: 11. CDR3 region: CASSPWTSGGFDEQYF. CDR3 DNA sequence: TGCGCCAGCAGCCCCTGGACTAGCGGAGGGTTCGACGAGCAGTACTTC.

This chain links TRBV5-1 with TRBJ1-1, with 10 bases identical to TRBD1. J gave up 4 bases and V 4 bases, and 7 bases lay outside the gene matches. The CDR3 runs to 15 residues. Germline V gene data show CDR1 as SGHRS and CDR2 as YFSETQ. CDR3 DNA sequence: TGCGCCAGCAGCCCCGGGACAGGGGAAGTCACTGAAGCTTTCTTT. Amino acids: CASSPGTGEVTEAFF. Based on the CDR3 plus reference TRBV5-1 and TRBJ1-1, the full variable domain is KAGVTQTPRYLIKTRGQQVTLSCSPISGHRSVSWYQQTPGQGLQFLFEYFSETQRNKGNFPGRFSGRQFSNSRSEMNVSTLELGDSALYLCASSPGTGEVTEAFFGQGTRLTVV.

This clone was seen more than once but under ten times. The chain couples TRBV2 to TRBJ1-6; D possibly corresponds to TRBD1 (5 bases). Germline lookup yields CDR1 SNHLY and CDR2 FYNNEI. The CDR3 totals 15 residues. The V gene lost 9 bases and the J gene lost 0 bases, with 12 bases spanning the gap. The chain's CDR3 is CASTGGSSYNSPLHF. The DNA of the CDR3 is TGTGCCAGTACTGGGGGGAGCTCCTATAATTCACCCCTCCACTTT.

This chain connects TRBV18 to TRBJ1-4; 7 bases align to TRBD1. Germline V gene sequence: CDR1 KGHSH, CDR2 LQKENI. V lost 6 bases and J lost 6; bases outside the gene matches: 4. The CDR3 sequence is 13 residues long. CDR3 residues: CASSLGQYEKLFF. CDR3 nucleotide sequence: TGTGCCAGCTCTCTGGGACAGTATGAAAAACTGTTTTTT.

The chain recombines TRBV30 with TRBJ1-1; perhaps TRBD1 as D (6 bases). This CDR3 has 13 amino acids. V gave up 7 bases and J gave up 4 bases, with 16 bases separating them. CDR1 and CDR2 (germline): GTSNPN, SVGIG (reference sequence). This CDR3 reads CAFRLRGFTEAFF. CDR3 coding DNA: TGTGCCTTCCGACTGAGGGGGTTCACTGAAGCTTTCTTT.

A single count supports this clone. The V gene is TRBV2, the J gene TRBJ1-5, with 8 bases lining up with TRBD1. J was trimmed by 5 bases and V by 5 bases; bases with no gene match: 5. The length of the CDR3 is 14 residues. Germline V gives CDR1 SNHLY, CDR2 FYNNEI. CDR3: CASSLEQGDQPQHF. CDR3 DNA: TGTGCCAGCAGTTTGGAACAGGGGGATCAGCCCCAGCATTTT.

The sample holds a few counts of this clone. V gene TRBV6-5 combines with J gene TRBJ2-2, with no clear D. This CDR3 comprises 14 residues. The germline V gene encodes CDR1 MNHEY and CDR2 SVGAGI. Trimming stripped 2 bases from V and 1 base from J, with 5 bases between. The CDR3 loop reads CASSYRQNTGELFF. The CDR3 DNA reads TGTGCCAGCAGTTACAGACAGAACACCGGGGAGCTGTTTTTT.

The genes are TRBV19 and TRBJ1-1; 7 bases fit TRBD1. V lost 3 bases to trimming and J lost 1 base; unmatched junction nucleotides: 5. Looked up from germline, CDR1 is LNHDA and CDR2 is SQIVND (reference sequence). The CDR3 covers 15 residues. The DNA of the CDR3 is TGTGCCAGTAGTATCGCAGGGGGAGGGAACACTGAAGCTTTCTTT. It is translated as CASSIAGGGNTEAFF.

The chain joins TRBV7-9 to TRBJ2-7; 9 bases fit TRBD2. Germline V gives CDR1 SEHNR, CDR2 FQNEAQ (reference sequence). The V segment lost 5 bases and the J segment 2 bases; nucleotides outside the gene matches: 7. The CDR3 extends over 15 amino acids. The DNA of the CDR3 is TGTGCCAGCAGCGAGACTAGCGGAAGTACCTACGAGCAGTACTTC. It translates to CASSETSGSTYEQYF.